This TCR beta chain comes out of a study of vaccination effects on CD4 cells after COVID-19. Following 10 days of culture, CD4+ T cells were isolated. V gave up 1 base and J gave up 0 bases, with 4 bases separating them. CDR1 and CDR2 (germline): SGHRS, YFSETQ. This CDR3 is 13 amino acids long. Assay: immunoSEQ multiplex PCR; the TCRdb copy retains only in-frame clones and omits some. This table has 30,000 or so clones, approximately 70% appearing once. This clone has only a few counts. Antigen: not known. The chain employs TRBV5-1 and TRBJ1-2; D not resolved. The TCR comes from a human donor who received a COVID-19 vaccine. Source: CD4+ T cells from PBMCs cultured without peptide, taken before COVID-19 vaccination. CDR3 in amino acids: CASSLTANYGYTF. Here the CDR3 DNA reads TGCGCCAGCAGCTTGACAGCTAACTATGGCTACACCTTC.